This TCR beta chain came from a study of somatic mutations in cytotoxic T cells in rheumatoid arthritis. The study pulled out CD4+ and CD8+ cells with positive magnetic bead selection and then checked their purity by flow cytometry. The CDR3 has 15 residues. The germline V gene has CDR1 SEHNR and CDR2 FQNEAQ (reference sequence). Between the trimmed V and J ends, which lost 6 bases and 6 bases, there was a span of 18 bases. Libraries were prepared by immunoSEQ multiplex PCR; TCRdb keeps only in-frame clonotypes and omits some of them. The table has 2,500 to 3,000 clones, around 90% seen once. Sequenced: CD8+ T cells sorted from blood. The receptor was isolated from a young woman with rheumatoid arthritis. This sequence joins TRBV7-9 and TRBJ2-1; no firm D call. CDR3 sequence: CASSSPYLPGNEQFF. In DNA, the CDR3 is TGTGCCAGCAGTTCTCCCTACTTACCCGGCAATGAGCAGTTCTTC.